Listed here are 29 T cell receptor beta chains from one sample, sequenced in a study of blood T cells in healthy people across ages. PCR was performed a second time for 7 to 11 cycles using a sample-barcoded 5' primer and a J-beta primer mix. TCRdb itself ran the 5' RACE reads through MiXCR, one entry per CDR3 protein. The table has roughly 790,000 distinct CDR3 sequences, roughly 43% seen once. Specimen: blood. These TCRs come from a woman aged 55-69 years in good health.

The chain couples TRBV20-1 to TRBJ2-7, with 8 bases matching TRBD1. The CDR3 length is 15 residues. CDR1 and CDR2 (germline): DFQATT, SNEGSKA (reference sequence). V gave up 0 bases and J gave up 2 bases; unmatched junction bases: 6. CDR3 sequence: CSARDRGQGTYEQYF. Here the CDR3 DNA reads TGCAGTGCTAGAGATCGAGGACAGGGAACCTACGAGCAGTACTTC.

This clonotype was detected ten times or more. DNA for the CDR3: TGCGCCAGCAACCCGGAGGGGCTAGCGGGGGCCTACAATGAGCAGTTCTTC. This sequence encodes CASNPEGLAGAYNEQFF. The gene calls are TRBV5-1 and TRBJ2-1; TRBD2 matches at 10 bases. Per germline, CDR1 SGHRS and CDR2 YFSETQ. V was pared by 6 bases and J by 2 bases, with 11 bases of the junction left unmatched. This CDR3 has 17 residues.

The chain carries TRBV25-1 and TRBJ2-2; weak D call: TRBD1 (6 bases). This CDR3 spans 12 amino acids. The V and J ends lost 7 bases and 6 bases respectively, with 9 bases between them. The V gene's germline CDR1 is MGHDK and CDR2 SYGVNS. CDR3 nucleotide sequence: TGTGCCAGCAAAGGGGGACCCGGGGAGCTGTTTTTT. Translated, it gives CASKGGPGELFF.

The rearrangement uses TRBV6-1 and TRBJ2-7; D might be TRBD1 (6 bases). V shed 3 bases and J shed 2 bases, with 17 bases lying between them. The CDR3 loop spans 16 amino acids. Germline-derived CDR1 and CDR2 are MNHNS and SASEGT. The CDR3 here is CASSERSGTYAYEQYF. In DNA form, the CDR3 reads TGTGCCAGCAGTGAGAGGTCCGGGACATATGCCTACGAGCAGTACTTC.

This clonotype was recorded once. This chain connects TRBV10-3 to TRBJ1-1, with D possibly matching TRBD1 (6 bases). Per the germline V gene, CDR1 is ENHRY and CDR2 is SYGVKD. The CDR3 is made up of 13 amino acids. Deletions cut 10 bases from V and 3 bases from J, with 15 bases between. Here the CDR3 reads CATVKGGDTEAFF. The CDR3 nucleotides are TGTGCCACTGTGAAAGGGGGGGACACTGAAGCTTTCTTT.

The J gene is TRBJ2-3, the V gene TRBV12-3 or TRBV12-4, with D tentatively TRBD2 (6 bases). Between the trimmed V and J ends, which lost 6 bases and 1 base, there was a span of 14 bases. The CDR3 runs to 15 residues. The CDR3 here is CASSAGTHGTDTQYF. The DNA of the CDR3 is TGTGCCAGCAGCGCGGGGACGCACGGCACAGATACGCAGTATTTT.

The V call is TRBV7-2, the J call TRBJ2-3; possible D gene TRBD2, 6 bases. The CDR3 consists of 14 residues. V was pared by 4 bases and J by 5 bases, with 13 bases between. Per the germline V gene, CDR1 is SGHTA and CDR2 is FQGNSA. The CDR3 nucleotides are TGTGCCAGCAGCTACGGGAGTACGGGAGATACGCAGTATTTT. Translating it yields CASSYGSTGDTQYF. Full variable domain (missing parts from reference TRBV7-2 and TRBJ2-3): GAGVSQSPSNKVTEKGKDVELRCDPISGHTALYWYRQSLGQGLEFLIYFQGNSAPDKSGLPSDRFSAERTGGSVSTLTIQRTQQEDSAVYLCASSYGSTGDTQYFGPGTRLTVL.

This clonotype was recorded a few times. V usage is TRBV12-3 or TRBV12-4 and J usage is TRBJ1-1; D may be TRBD1 (5 bases). V lost 7 bases to trimming and J lost 2 bases, with 14 bases between them. The CDR3 contains 14 residues. CDR3: CASTPNRDNTEAFF. The CDR3 DNA follows: TGTGCCAGCACCCCGAACCGGGACAACACTGAAGCTTTCTTT.

There are many counts of this clonotype. The V gene is TRBV29-1, the J gene TRBJ2-3; weak D call: TRBD2 (6 bases). Germline V gene lookup returns CDR1 SQVTM and CDR2 ANQGSEA. With 6 bases removed from V and 0 bases from J, the gap between germline ends came to 16 bases. This CDR3 region has 15 residues. The CDR3 protein is CSVTMGLFSTDTQYF. The CDR3 region has the DNA TGCAGCGTCACCATGGGACTCTTCAGCACAGATACGCAGTATTTT.

This clonotype was detected a few times. This sequence joins TRBV4-1 and TRBJ2-7, with 10 bases matching TRBD2. The CDR3 loop spans 16 amino acids. Germline CDR1 is MGHRA and CDR2 is YSYEKL. V was pared by 1 base and J by 0 bases, with 3 bases of the junction left unmatched. The DNA for the CDR3 is TGCGCCAGCAGCCAAGGTACTAGCGGGGTCTCCTACGAGCAGTACTTC. It specifies CASSQGTSGVSYEQYF.

The chain is built from TRBV6-2 or TRBV6-3 and TRBJ1-5; the D gene is possibly TRBD1 (5 bases). The CDR3 has 17 residues. In germline, CDR1 is MNHEY, CDR2 SVGEGT. V was clipped by 4 bases and J by 0 bases, with 16 bases between them. The CDR3 spells CASSWTTAPHSNQPQHF. The DNA for the CDR3 is TGTGCCAGCAGTTGGACAACAGCTCCCCATAGCAATCAGCCCCAGCATTTT.

As regards this clonotype: A much more abundant neighbour one base away suggests this may be a read error. The V call is TRBV4-2, the J call TRBJ2-7; 7 positions match TRBD1. With 3 bases clipped from V and 5 bases from J, the junction kept 10 bases outside the gene matches. The CDR3 contains 15 residues. Germline V CDR1 and CDR2: LGHNA, YNFKEQ. This CDR3 is CASSQKRGRAHEQYF. As DNA, the CDR3 is TGTGCCAGCAGCCAGAAAAGGGGGCGCGCCCACGAGCAGTACTTC.

The chain carries TRBV20-1 and TRBJ2-1; 7 bases line up with TRBD2. TRBJ2-7 matches the DNA end more closely, so the J call is doubtful. Germline lookup yields CDR1 DFQATT and CDR2 SNEGSKA (reference sequence). The CDR3 runs 14 residues. The CDR3 region is CSAERGSSYNEQYF. CDR3 nucleotide sequence: TGCAGTGCTGAGCGGGGTAGCTCCTACAATGAGCAGTACTTC.

Remarks on this clonotype: The junction departs from germline at one end; a sequencing error may be responsible. The chain recombines TRBV7-2 with TRBJ2-7; the D is unclear. The end of the DNA fits TRBJ2-5 better, so the J call may be wrong. Looked up from germline, CDR1 is SGHTA and CDR2 is FQGNSA. The CDR3 consists of 13 residues. The CDR3, as DNA: TGTGCCGGCAGCTTAACGTACCAAGAGACCCAGTACTTC. This gives the protein CAGSLTYQETQYF.

This chain connects TRBV25-1 to TRBJ2-1; D might be TRBD1 (5 bases). The CDR3 has 14 residues. V lost 1 base, J lost 7 bases, and 11 bases lay in between. CDR1 MGHDK and CDR2 SYGVNS come from the germline V gene. The CDR3 DNA follows: TGTGCCAGCAGTGAATCCATCAGGGTTAATGAGCAGTTCTTC. Its protein product is CASSESIRVNEQFF. Full variable domain (missing parts from reference TRBV25-1 and TRBJ2-1): EADIYQTPRYLVIGTGKKITLECSQTMGHDKMYWYQQDPGMELHLIHYSYGVNSTEKGDLSSESTVSRIRTEHFPLTLESARPSHTSQYLCASSESIRVNEQFFGPGTRLTVL.

This clonotype was observed at least ten times. A much larger clone lies one base from this, so it may be a read error. The rearrangement joins TRBV10-2 to TRBJ1-5; D uncertain. Trimming took 6 bases from V and 0 from J, leaving 9 bases between them. The CDR3 runs 14 residues. The V gene's germline CDR1 is WSHSY and CDR2 SAAADI. The CDR3 here is CASRDAPSNQPQHF. CDR3 nucleotides: TGCGCCAGCAGGGACGCCCCTAGCAATCAGCCCCAGCATTTT.

This clonotype was detected many times. The V and J genes are TRBV25-1 and TRBJ1-2; no clear D gene. Germline loops: CDR1 MGHDK, CDR2 SYGVNS. V lost 5 bases and J lost 3, with 7 bases in between. The CDR3 is 12 residues long. CDR3 sequence reads: CASSLSDYGYTF. The CDR3 DNA reads TGTGCCAGCAGTCTGTCGGACTATGGCTACACCTTC.

The chain uses TRBV20-1 and TRBJ1-6; 7 positions match TRBD1. CDR1 is DFQATT and CDR2 is SNEGSKA in the germline V gene (reference sequence). The V segment lost 2 bases and the J segment 4 bases; nucleotides outside the gene matches: 11. CDR3 length: 17 amino acids. The CDR3, as DNA: TGCAGTGCTAGAAACATTCAGGGGGTTGAATATAATTCACCCCTCCACTTT. Translated: CSARNIQGVEYNSPLHF.

The sample holds a few counts of this clonotype. This rearrangement joins TRBV18 to TRBJ2-7, with D hard to call. The V gene's germline CDR1 is KGHSH and CDR2 LQKENI. The V and J ends lost 2 bases and 2 bases respectively, with 7 bases between them. The CDR3 length is 13 residues. CDR3 in amino acids: CASSPSVAYEQYF. DNA of the CDR3: TGTGCCAGCTCACCAAGTGTCGCCTACGAGCAGTACTTC.

As regards this clonotype: Given a much more abundant clone one base away, this may be a read error. The chain joins TRBV20-1 to TRBJ2-7; D remains ambiguous. Germline lookup yields CDR1 DFQATT and CDR2 SNEGSKA (reference sequence). The CDR3 length is 13 residues. The V end lost 4 bases, the J end lost 4 bases, and 14 bases lay between the germline ends. The CDR3 is CSATTTGGYEQYF. CDR3 nucleotides: TGCAGTGCTACGACAACTGGCGGTTACGAGCAGTACTTC.

This clonotype was seen a few times. V usage is TRBV20-1 and J usage is TRBJ2-4; TRBD1 is a possible D gene (6 bases). The CDR3 consists of 13 residues. With 3 bases removed from V and 6 bases from J, the gap between germline ends came to 12 bases. Germline V CDR1 and CDR2: DFQATT, SNEGSKA (reference sequence). The CDR3: CSASGGGANIQYF. The CDR3 bases are TGCAGTGCTAGTGGTGGGGGCGCAAACATTCAGTACTTC.

This clonotype was recorded a few times. This sequence joins TRBV18 and TRBJ2-1; the D call may be TRBD1 or TRBD2 (5 bases each). Trimming shortened V by 4 bases and J by 4 bases, and 17 bases separated the two germline ends. The germline CDR1 and CDR2 sequences are KGHSH and LQKENI. This CDR3 is 16 amino acids long. CDR3 coding DNA: TGTGCCAGCTCACAAACTACGGGACGCGGTTACAATGAGCAGTTCTTC. Amino acid sequence: CASSQTTGRGYNEQFF.

V and J are TRBV7-9 and TRBJ2-1; D may match TRBD1 or TRBD2 (5 bases each). V was clipped by 5 bases and J by 5 bases, with 13 bases between them. This CDR3 has 14 amino acids. From germline, CDR1 is SEHNR and CDR2 FQNEAQ (reference sequence). CDR3 bases: TGTGCCAGCAGCCGTAGGGACCGCCACAATGAGCAGTTCTTC. This gives the protein CASSRRDRHNEQFF.

V and J are TRBV7-3 and TRBJ1-2, with 7 bases that match TRBD1. Germline CDR1 is SGHTA and CDR2 is FQGTGA. The J segment lost 7 bases and the V segment lost 3 bases, leaving 5 bases of the junction unmatched. This CDR3 contains 13 residues. CDR3 region: CASSFDRVSGYTF. The CDR3 DNA follows: TGTGCCAGCAGCTTCGACAGGGTATCTGGCTACACCTTC.

The sample holds a few counts of this clonotype. The chain recombines TRBV20-1 with TRBJ2-7, with D hard to call. The CDR3 extends over 14 amino acids. Deletions cut 3 bases from V and 1 base from J, with 13 bases between. Germline loops: CDR1 DFQATT, CDR2 SNEGSKA (reference sequence). This chain's CDR3 is CSARGVGLSYEQYF. CDR3 coding DNA: TGCAGTGCTAGGGGTGTAGGCCTTTCCTACGAGCAGTACTTC.

The chain is built from TRBV18 and TRBJ2-3; D possibly corresponds to TRBD2 (6 bases). Deletions cut 8 bases from V and 4 bases from J, with 19 bases between. Germline CDR1 reads KGHSH; CDR2 reads LQKENI. This CDR3 region has 15 residues. As DNA, the CDR3 is TGTGCCAGCCTCCCAACGGGGGTGGGCGCAGATACGCAGTATTTT. It encodes CASLPTGVGADTQYF.

This sequence joins TRBV7-9 and TRBJ2-1, with D perhaps matching TRBD1 or TRBD2 (5 bases each). Germline assignment: CDR1 SEHNR and CDR2 FQNEAQ (reference sequence). V shed 4 bases and J shed 8 bases, with 18 bases lying between them. CDR3 length: 15 amino acids. The CDR3 DNA sequence: TGTGCCAGCAGCTCTCTCCGGGACCCTCAAGATGAGCAGTTCTTC. Amino acid sequence: CASSSLRDPQDEQFF.

The V gene is TRBV7-8, the J gene TRBJ2-2, with 8 bases lining up with TRBD2. The CDR3 extends over 15 amino acids. Germline lookup yields CDR1 SGHVS and CDR2 FQNEAQ. V lost 5 bases to trimming and J lost 3 bases; unmatched junction nucleotides: 5. Here the CDR3 reads CASSPSGSYTGELFF. CDR3 nucleotide sequence: TGTGCCAGCAGCCCCAGCGGGAGCTACACCGGGGAGCTGTTTTTT.

The chain links TRBV27 to TRBJ2-3; the D is unclear. CDR3 length equals 15 residues. The germline CDR1 and CDR2 sequences are MNHEY and SMNVEV (reference sequence). V was clipped by 7 bases and J by 1 base, with 15 bases between them. The CDR3 bases are TGTGCCAGCAAGGTCCCAAACCGTGGCACAGATACGCAGTATTTT. Protein: CASKVPNRGTDTQYF.